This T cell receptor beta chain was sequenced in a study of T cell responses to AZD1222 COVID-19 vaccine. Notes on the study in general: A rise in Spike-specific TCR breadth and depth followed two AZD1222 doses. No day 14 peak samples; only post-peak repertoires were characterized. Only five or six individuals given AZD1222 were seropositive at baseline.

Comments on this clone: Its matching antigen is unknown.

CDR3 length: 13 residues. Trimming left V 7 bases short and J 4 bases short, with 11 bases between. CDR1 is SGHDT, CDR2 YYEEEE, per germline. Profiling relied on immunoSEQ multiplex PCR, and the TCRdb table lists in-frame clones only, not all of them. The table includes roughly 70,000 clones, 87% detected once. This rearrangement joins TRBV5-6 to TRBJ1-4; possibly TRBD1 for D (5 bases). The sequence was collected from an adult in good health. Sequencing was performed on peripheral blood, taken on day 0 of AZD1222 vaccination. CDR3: CASQSDSNEKLFF. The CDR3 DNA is TGTGCCAGCCAGTCAGACAGTAATGAAAAACTGTTTTTT.